These 30 T cell receptor beta chains came from one sample sequenced in a study of long-term antiretroviral therapy in people with HIV. It was version v3.0 of the immunoSEQ assay that was run at survey level. Clones were read by immunoSEQ multiplex PCR, and TCRdb kept only the in-frame ones, dropping some. The sample has 25,000 to 30,000 clones; 84% are singletons. The sample was unsorted PBMCs, taken 0.4 years after starting antiretroviral therapy. These receptors were taken from a man in his late teens or twenties with HIV.

V is TRBV7-2 and J is TRBJ2-1; D is possibly TRBD2 (7 bases). The V gene lost 7 bases and the J gene lost 3 bases, with 16 bases spanning the gap. Germline V CDR1 and CDR2: SGHTA, FQGNSA. This CDR3 is built from 15 residues. The chain's CDR3 is CASMLRGGLYNEQFF. For the CDR3, the DNA is TGTGCCAGCATGCTTAGGGGGGGCCTCTACAATGAGCAGTTCTTC.

The sample holds one count of this clone. The rearrangement joins TRBV6-1 to TRBJ2-7, with 9 bases identical to TRBD2. In germline, CDR1 is MNHNS, CDR2 SASEGT. This CDR3 is 14 amino acids long. The J segment lost 3 bases and the V segment lost 2 bases, leaving 2 bases of the junction unmatched. The CDR3 region has the DNA TGTGCCAGCAGTGAACGTAGCGGGAGCTACGAGCAGTACTTC. Its translation is CASSERSGSYEQYF.

The chain links TRBV18 to TRBJ2-7; no clear D gene. Trimming took 4 bases from V and 1 from J, leaving 17 bases between them. The CDR3 extends over 16 amino acids. CDR1 and CDR2 from the germline V gene are KGHSH and LQKENI. The CDR3 reads CASSRRSTRQSYEQYF. DNA for the CDR3: TGTGCCAGCTCACGCAGATCCACGCGTCAGTCCTACGAGCAGTACTTC.

DNA for the CDR3: TGTGCCAGCAGCAAAGTGGGTAGGGCAGGGTTCTCCTACAATGAGCAGTTCTTC. Residues: CASSKVGRAGFSYNEQFF. The V and J genes are TRBV21-1 and TRBJ2-1; the tabulated D call, TRBD1, remains unverified against the DNA. TRBV21-1 is classified as a pseudogene. The CDR3 sequence is 18 residues long.

This rearrangement joins TRBV13 to TRBJ1-6, with D possibly being TRBD1 (5 bases). The CDR3 has 14 amino acids. Germline V lookup: CDR1 PRHDT, CDR2 FYEKMQ (reference sequence). The ends were cut back, 0 bases at V and 6 bases at J, with 6 bases in the middle. The CDR3 region is CASSLGGTNSPLHF. CDR3 bases: TGTGCCAGCAGCTTAGGGGGGACTAATTCACCCCTCCACTTT. Based on the CDR3 plus reference TRBV13 and TRBJ1-6, the full variable domain is AAGVIQSPRHLIKEKRETATLKCYPIPRHDTVYWYQQGPGQDPQFLISFYEKMQSDKGSIPDRFSAQQFSDYHSELNMSSLELGDSALYFCASSLGGTNSPLHFGNGTRLTVT.

The genes are TRBV5-6 and TRBJ1-4, with D perhaps matching TRBD1 (6 bases). Trimming left V 0 bases short and J 8 bases short, with 14 bases between. The length of the CDR3 is 15 residues. Germline V gene sequence: CDR1 SGHDT, CDR2 YYEEEE. CDR3 bases: TGTGCCAGCAGCTTGGACAGGGAGGAAAAGGAAAAACTGTTTTTT. Translation gives CASSLDREEKEKLFF.

This chain uses TRBV2 with TRBJ2-7, with no clear D. V gave up 7 bases and J gave up 6 bases, with 19 bases separating them. Germline CDR1 reads SNHLY; CDR2 reads FYNNEI. The CDR3 consists of 14 residues. CDR3 residues: CASTSRTLSSEQYF. The CDR3 bases are TGTGCCAGCACATCCCGGACCCTGAGCTCCGAGCAGTACTTC.

V is TRBV25-1 and J is TRBJ2-7; D is ambiguous. CDR1 and CDR2 (germline): MGHDK, SYGVNS. This CDR3 region has 15 residues. With 3 bases removed from V and 7 bases from J, the gap between germline ends came to 19 bases. CDR3 sequence (DNA): TGTGCCAGCAGTGACCAAGGTGCAGGAACTGTTGAGCAGTACTTC. It is translated as CASSDQGAGTVEQYF.

This chain connects TRBV2 to TRBJ1-1; 7 nucleotides match TRBD1. The length of the CDR3 is 12 residues. The V segment lost 8 bases and the J segment 7 bases; nucleotides outside the gene matches: 7. The V gene's germline CDR1 is SNHLY and CDR2 FYNNEI. The CDR3 DNA sequence: TGTGCCAGCCCAGGGGGGGGCTATGAAGCTTTCTTT. Translated, it gives CASPGGGYEAFF.

This clone was recorded a few times. The V gene is TRBV7-2, the J gene TRBJ1-2; maybe TRBD1 (6 bases). Germline values: CDR1 SGHTA, CDR2 FQGNSA. Between the trimmed V and J ends, which lost 3 bases and 5 bases, there was a span of 22 bases. The CDR3 is made up of 17 amino acids. The CDR3 coding sequence is TGTGCCAGCAGCTTTACAGGGCCTAAGGGGGGAAGTTATGGCTACACCTTC. As protein: CASSFTGPKGGSYGYTF.

The chain has TRBV18 and TRBJ2-1; TRBD1 is a possible D gene (6 bases). Germline V gives CDR1 KGHSH, CDR2 LQKENI. CDR3 size: 15 residues. V lost 2 bases and J 5 bases, leaving 13 bases between the germline ends. The CDR3: CASSPYRVAHNEQFF. The CDR3 bases are TGTGCCAGCTCACCATACAGGGTGGCGCACAATGAGCAGTTCTTC.

V gene TRBV7-9 combines with J gene TRBJ2-5, with 7 positions matching TRBD1. Germline CDR1 SEHNR, CDR2 FQNEAQ (reference sequence). This CDR3 contains 14 residues. Trimming cost V 4 bases and J 1 base; bases outside gene matches: 3. CDR3 amino acids: CASSSRDSQETQYF. DNA for the CDR3: TGTGCCAGCAGCTCCCGGGACAGCCAAGAGACCCAGTACTTC.

This clone is a singleton in its sample. This chain connects TRBV5-1 to TRBJ2-5; D remains ambiguous. With the DNA end fitting TRBJ2-7 better, the J assignment may be wrong. There are 12 residues in the CDR3. Germline-derived CDR1 and CDR2 are SGHRS and YFSETQ. CDR3 in DNA: TGCGCCAGCAGCCCGAGCTCCTACGAGCAGTACTTC. Its protein product is CASSPSSYEQYF.

The V call is TRBV7-9, the J call TRBJ1-3, with D perhaps TRBD1 (5 bases). This CDR3 is built from 14 residues. Trimming took off 2 bases at V and 4 bases at J, with 9 bases between the two ends. CDR1 is SEHNR and CDR2 is FQNEAQ in the germline V gene (reference sequence). This CDR3 reads CASSLKGPGNTIYF. The CDR3 nucleotides are TGTGCCAGCAGCTTAAAGGGGCCGGGAAACACCATATATTTT.

The rearrangement links TRBV27 to TRBJ1-6; D not certain. Germline CDR1 reads MNHEY; CDR2 reads SMNVEV (reference sequence). The ends were cut back, 3 bases at V and 6 bases at J, with 12 bases in the middle. The CDR3 extends over 15 amino acids. CDR3 bases: TGTGCCAGCAGTTTCCTCCAGATACCTAATTCACCCCTCCACTTT. Protein product: CASSFLQIPNSPLHF.

This chain joins TRBV6-5 and TRBJ1-4; D call uncertain. Trimming removed 0 bases at V and 12 bases at J, with 11 bases between. The CDR3 sequence is 13 residues long. Germline CDR1 and CDR2: MNHEY and SVGAGI. DNA of the CDR3: TGTGCCAGCAGTTACTCGAATCGAGTGGAACTGTTTTTT. This codes for CASSYSNRVELFF.

The chain employs TRBV19 and TRBJ2-7, with a possible D match to TRBD2 (5 bases). V lost 8 bases, J lost 2 bases, and 16 bases lay in between. Germline lookup yields CDR1 LNHDA and CDR2 SQIVND (reference sequence). The CDR3 sequence is 14 residues long. CDR3 loop: CASGVGGLTYEQYF. In nucleotides, the CDR3 is TGTGCCAGTGGGGTTGGAGGCCTCACCTACGAGCAGTACTTC.

This clone has only a few counts. The V and J genes are TRBV6-1 and TRBJ1-2; D unresolved. Germline CDR1 and CDR2: MNHNS and SASEGT. This CDR3 comprises 13 residues. Trimming removed 3 bases from V and 10 bases from J, with 15 bases in between. The CDR3 reads CASSDIPRSVYTF. In DNA, the CDR3 is TGTGCCAGCAGTGATATACCGCGGTCGGTCTACACCTTC.

This clone was observed a single time. The chain is built from TRBV11-2 and TRBJ2-7; 8 positions agree with TRBD1. CDR3 size: 14 residues. Unmatched junction bases numbered 8, after V lost 7 bases and J lost 3 bases. Germline assignment: CDR1 SGHAT and CDR2 FQNNGV. CDR3 nucleotide sequence: TGTGCCAGCACTCTTGGACAGGGCTTCTACGAGCAGTACTTC. The encoded protein is CASTLGQGFYEQYF.

V is TRBV16 and J is TRBJ2-2; tentative D call: TRBD1 (6 bases). The germline V gene encodes CDR1 KGHSY and CDR2 FQNENV. The CDR3 is 13 residues long. Between the trimmed V and J ends, which lost 4 bases and 6 bases, there was a span of 9 bases. Here the CDR3 reads CASSPQGSGELFF. CDR3 DNA: TGTGCCAGCAGCCCGCAGGGGTCCGGGGAGCTGTTTTTT.

This chain uses TRBV15 with TRBJ1-4, with 7 bases aligning to TRBD1. Germline-derived CDR1 and CDR2 are LNHNV and YYDKDF (reference sequence). This CDR3 region has 18 residues. Germline trimming cut 3 bases from V and 4 bases from J; bases unmatched to any gene: 14. The CDR3 region is CATSSPSRGTVLNEKLFF. CDR3 sequence (DNA): TGTGCCACCAGCAGCCCGTCCCGAGGGACAGTCCTTAATGAAAAACTGTTTTTT.

The chain carries TRBV2 and TRBJ1-5, with 9 bases lining up with TRBD1. Germline V gene sequence: CDR1 SNHLY, CDR2 FYNNEI. Losses at the gene ends were 1 base for V and 3 bases for J; bases not matched to a gene: 4. The CDR3 spans 16 residues. CDR3 residues: CASSEGTGVHNQPQHF. The CDR3 nucleotides are TGTGCCAGCAGTGAAGGGACAGGGGTCCACAATCAGCCCCAGCATTTT.

The CDR3 is CASSLAGGNTEAFF. The CDR3 DNA follows: TGTGCCAGCAGCTTGGCGGGTGGAAACACTGAAGCTTTCTTT. The gene calls are TRBV5-4 and TRBJ1-1; no clear D gene. The V gene lost 0 bases and the J gene lost 2 bases, with 8 bases spanning the gap. From germline, CDR1 is SGHNT and CDR2 YYREEE (reference sequence). This CDR3 has 14 residues.

The DNA for the CDR3 is TGTGCCATCGGGGGGGGAGGGACAGGGGGCAATCAGCCCCAGCATTTT. It translates to CAIGGGGTGGNQPQHF. The chain couples TRBV10-3 to TRBJ1-5, with TRBD1 matching over 10 bases. Trimming removed 8 bases from V and 2 bases from J; junction bases left unmatched: 9. Germline V gene data show CDR1 as ENHRY and CDR2 as SYGVKD. CDR3 size: 16 residues.

The chain is built from TRBV9 and TRBJ2-3; the D gene could be TRBD1 or TRBD2 (5 bases each). CDR1 is SGDLS and CDR2 is YYNGEE in the germline V gene. There are 14 residues in the CDR3. Trimming removed 4 bases at V and 7 bases at J, with 16 bases between. The CDR3 nucleotides are TGTGCCAGCAGCCCCCGCGTAGAGGGGAATACGCAGTATTTT. It translates to CASSPRVEGNTQYF. The full variable domain, its missing parts supplied by reference TRBV9 and TRBJ2-3, is DSGVTQTPKHLITATGQRVTLRCSPRSGDLSVYWYQQSLDQGLQFLIQYYNGEERAKGNILERFSAQQFPDLHSELNLSSLELGDSALYFCASSPRVEGNTQYFGPGTRLTVL.

The chain couples TRBV12-5 to TRBJ2-1, with TRBD2 matching 7 bases. Germline CDR1 reads LGHNT; CDR2 reads FRNRAP. Losses at the gene ends were 6 bases for V and 7 bases for J; bases not matched to a gene: 18. The CDR3 extends over 17 amino acids. The CDR3 nucleotides read TGTGCTAGTGGCTCTGCGGGGACTATGCTAGGAGGGAATGAGCAGTTCTTC. It yields the protein CASGSAGTMLGGNEQFF.

V is TRBV2 and J is TRBJ1-6; D is uncertain. Trimming shortened V by 8 bases and J by 0 bases, and 17 bases separated the two germline ends. Germline V lookup: CDR1 SNHLY, CDR2 FYNNEI. CDR3 length: 17 residues. This CDR3 is CASLRDPLSSYNSPLHF. For the CDR3, the DNA is TGTGCCAGCCTGAGAGACCCGTTGAGCTCCTATAATTCACCCCTCCACTTT.

The chain has TRBV19 and TRBJ1-5; D is possibly TRBD1 (5 bases). V gave up 2 bases and J gave up 4 bases, with 9 bases separating them. The CDR3 is 14 residues long. From germline, CDR1 is LNHDA and CDR2 SQIVND (reference sequence). The CDR3 DNA sequence: TGTGCCAGTAGTATACGGGACGGTAATCAGCCCCAGCATTTT. It codes for CASSIRDGNQPQHF.

The chain has TRBV6-5 and TRBJ1-4; D is ambiguous. The CDR3 loop spans 14 amino acids. Trimming took 2 bases from V and 8 from J, leaving 12 bases between them. CDR1 MNHEY and CDR2 SVGAGI come from the germline V gene. CDR3 in DNA: TGTGCCAGCAGTTACCCGGCGGCGGACGAAAAACTGTTTTTT. This encodes CASSYPAADEKLFF.

The CDR3 reads CATSRVAGLYNEQFF. Here the CDR3 DNA reads TGTGCCACCAGCAGAGTAGCGGGACTTTACAATGAGCAGTTCTTC. V gene TRBV15 combines with J gene TRBJ2-1; the match to TRBD2 covers 8 bases. CDR3 length equals 15 residues. In germline, CDR1 is LNHNV, CDR2 YYDKDF (reference sequence). V trimming: 1 base; J trimming: 4 bases; junction bases outside the gene matches: 3.